Given below is one T cell receptor beta chain in context. Its target is not known. The CDR3 contains 13 residues. In germline, CDR1 is SGHTA, CDR2 FQGNSA. V was shortened by 2 bases and J by 6 bases, with 10 bases between the two germline ends. This sample is drawn from a study of shared clonotypes between healthy human individuals. Whole-study findings and limits: Memory subsets generally showed smaller estimated richness than naive subsets did. It was observed that roughly 5.5% of naive CD4 clonotypes were shared across several donors.

Sorted-subset replicate PCRs used roughly 210 ng of genomic DNA. This amount corresponded to 30,000 to 35,000 T cell genomes. Here immunoSEQ multiplex PCR was the method, and the copy in TCRdb shows in-frame clones only, minus some. The table records some 900,000 clones, less than 85% of them present only once. Among the donors, all were Caucasian adults who lived in Nashville, Tennessee. This TCR came from a man between 18 and 35 years old in good health. The source material was memory CD4+ T cells sorted from blood. The subset: CD45RA-negative fraction. This chain links TRBV7-2 with TRBJ1-2; possibly TRBD1 for D (6 bases). The CDR3 DNA reads TGTGCCAGCAGCTTATTGCAGGGGCATGGCTACACCTTC. Protein sequence: CASSLLQGHGYTF.